This TCR beta chain comes out of a study of regulatory T cells in long-lasting Graves disease. This CDR3 region has 12 residues. Germline lookup yields CDR1 SGHDT and CDR2 YYEEEE. V lost 2 bases, J lost 6 bases, and 6 bases lay in between. Arm-PCR of CDR3 regions and iRepertoire HTBI primers were the basis on which TCR beta libraries were built. Authors' methods: Identification of gene segments yielded more than 60 TRBV and about 14 TRBJ across samples. Each CDR3 protein is one row after TCRdb ran MiXCR on the multiplex PCR reads. These V and J calls are TCRdb output, not the study's own analysis. The table has around 450,000 distinct CDR3 sequences, about 15% seen once; the top ten hold approximately 15%. Time point denoted: newly diagnosed GD, antithyroid drugs for less than 3 months. There was RNA extracted from PBMCs, and the TCR library was made from it. The same data also contributed to another study, on T cells in Graves' hyperthyroidism and ophthalmopathy.

This clonotype was sampled from a woman under 40 with Graves disease. This specimen consisted of peripheral blood mononuclear cells (PBMCs), obtained at new diagnosis, from a patient treated with antithyroid drugs. The chain is built from TRBV5-6 and TRBJ2-1; D not certain. The DNA for the CDR3 is TGTGCCAGCAGCTTCCAGGCCAATGAGCAGTTCTTC. This sequence encodes CASSFQANEQFF.